This is a list of T cell receptor beta chains from one sample in a study of tumor-infiltrating lymphocytes in primary liver carcinoma. TCRdb re-analysed the multiplex PCR reads in MiXCR, keeping a single row per CDR3 protein. The sample carries 330,000 or so distinct CDR3 sequences, around three fifths recorded once. Sequencing was done on a sample of peripheral blood. These TCRs come from a man in his forties with primary liver carcinoma and hepatitis B virus infection. Both conserved end residues are part of each CDR3.

v_gene,CDR3aa
TRBV14,CASSQGPGQETQYF
TRBV6-6,CASSFPGQGAGETQYF
TRBV11-2,CASSANPQPNYGYIF
TRBV6-5,CAAGGLAAYNEQFF
TRBV2,CATIQGAGSYNEQFF
TRBV29-1,CSTSGTSSKNIQYF
TRBV6-2/TRBV6-3,CASMRGQGDPDTQYF
TRBV4-1,CASSRRTSGRGIPYEQYF
TRBV7-3,CASSLDSGRLNEQFF
TRBV11-2,CAISLVRDLSKNIQYF
TRBV4-3,CASSQDLIPRGNYGYTF
TRBV11-2,CASSLRLAGELFF
TRBV5-1,CASRPGTSGRYFEETQYF
TRBV12-3/TRBV12-4,CASNSDSKFNEQFF
TRBV7-9,CASSPSDRLKNIQYF
TRBV11-3,CTSSLDSGRSYNEQFF
TRBV6-4,CTGQGHPPYEQYF
TRBV30,CAWSVLVGDGGSPLHF
TRBV5-5,CASSLARTGNSPLHF
TRBV18,CASSQEEGKLFF
TRBV5-6,CAGSLAGWRDNEQFF
TRBV11-2,CASNGSGGTPNIQYF
TRBV12-3/TRBV12-4,CASRGTRGTPLRFF
TRBV5-4,CASSQTGEAETQYF
TRBV6-5,CTSSPSGTGDWSYEQYF
TRBV29-1,CSPSSSAGVDEQYF
TRBV5-4,CASILSREETQYF
TRBV11-2,CASSLKSSPYKQYF
TRBV6-5,CASNYTGGAETQYF
TRBV2,CASTWDRGRMSGELFF
TRBV11-2,CASSKTGLISGANVLTF
TRBV11-2,CDSSLERYQHQHF
TRBV11-2,CASSALTGNSNQPRHF
TRBV4-1,CASNQGPGRMNTGELFF
TRBV6-2/TRBV6-3,CASSYDGRTNGIYEQYF
TRBV11-3,CPSSPGLLAGDKSKQFF
TRBV11-2,CASSPPFTDTQYF
TRBV10-2,CASSRAGGGYEQYF
TRBV6-5,CASSYFSGGNSPFHF
TRBV29-1,CSVVTGSQPQHF
TRBV29-1,CSVVFRLPDTQYF
TRBV5-5,CASSVGQGIETQYF
TRBV28,CASSIAGTSYEQYF
TRBV5-1,CASSLGVEDTQYF
TRBV6-2/TRBV6-3,CTSNYSFERASYNEQFF
TRBV10-3,CAIIAGDSRPEQYF
TRBV11-3,CASSLDGTAYEQYF